A selection of T cell receptor beta chains follows, all from one sample in a study of shared clonotypes between healthy human individuals. Generated by immunoSEQ multiplex PCR, the TCRdb table keeps only in-frame clones and is missing some. The table lists around 2.5 million clones, approximately 94% of them singletons. The sequenced material came from naive CD4+ T cells from PBMCs. The receptors were gathered from a man younger than 35 in good health. Some clones in this sample may be carry-over from other donors' samples. The CDR3 runs from the conserved cysteine through the conserved F or W. D genes are given only for firm matches. Clone sizes are given selectively: once, few, many, or a class where the clone is expanded.

TGTGCCAGCAGTTTGTTTGCGCGAGGAGGTCCGACCACAACTAATGAAAAACTGTTTTTT	CASSLFARGGPTTTNEKLFF	-	TRBV28	TRBJ1-4	-
TGCGCCAGCAAAGGGGTTGCTGGAAACACCATATATTTT	CASKGVAGNTIYF	-	TRBV5-1	TRBJ1-3	-
TGTGCCAGTTCGGGGCGGGAGAAAAGATACGAGCAGTACTTC	CASSGREKRYEQYF	-	TRBV7-8	TRBJ2-7	TRBD2
TGTGCCAGTAGTATCGACGGACCCGCCGAGCAGTACTTC	CASSIDGPAEQYF	-	TRBV19	TRBJ2-7	-
TGTGCCAGCAGCTTGGGGGCTAGTTGGACCCAGTACTTC	CASSLGASWTQYF	-	TRBV5-4	TRBJ2-5	-
TGCAGCGTAGGACAGGCAGTTCGGGAGACCCAGTACTTC	CSVGQAVRETQYF	-	TRBV29-1	TRBJ2-5	TRBD1
TGTGCCAGCAGTCTTCTCTCGGGGGGGTCGGAGACCCAGTACTTC	CASSLLSGGSETQYF	once	TRBV6-5	TRBJ2-5	TRBD2
TGTGCCAGCAGCTTAAGACTAGCGGGAGATGTTCCAGATACGCAGTATTTT	CASSLRLAGDVPDTQYF	once	TRBV7-9	TRBJ2-3	TRBD2
TGTGCCAGCAGCGGCCCCGGGATTTCAAATACGCAGTATTTT	CASSGPGISNTQYF	-	TRBV9	TRBJ2-3	-
TGTGCCAGTAGTATTTCGGGGGGTGACTCCTACGAGCAGTACTTC	CASSISGGDSYEQYF	once	TRBV19	TRBJ2-7	TRBD2
TGTGCCAGCAGCCAAGACGGACAGGGGCACTCCTATAATTCACCCCTCCACTTT	CASSQDGQGHSYNSPLHF	once	TRBV4-2	TRBJ1-6	TRBD1
TGTGCCAGCAGCTTAGAGGGACCCAGATTGCAGGAGACCCAGTACTTC	CASSLEGPRLQETQYF	-	TRBV7-2	TRBJ2-5	-
TGTGCCAGCAGCTTTTCTGCCCCCGGGGAGCTGTTTTTT	CASSFSAPGELFF	-	TRBV5-4	TRBJ2-2	-
TGTGCCAGCAGGGCGACAGGGATGAACACTGAAGCTTTCTTT	CASRATGMNTEAFF	-	TRBV7-9	TRBJ1-1	TRBD1
TGTGCCATCAGCCCACAGGGAAAGGGGGCGAATCAGCCCCAGCATTTT	CAISPQGKGANQPQHF	-	TRBV10-3	TRBJ1-5	TRBD1
TGTGCCAGCAGTTTATATCGTCGAGGCAAAGCCTACGAGCAGTACTTC	CASSLYRRGKAYEQYF	-	TRBV27	TRBJ2-7	-
TGTGCCAGCAGTGAATTTCGTGACACTGAAGCTTTCTTT	CASSEFRDTEAFF	few	TRBV2	TRBJ1-1	-
TGTGCCAGCAGCGTCCAGACAGGGAACACTGAAGCTTTCTTT	CASSVQTGNTEAFF	few	TRBV9	TRBJ1-1	-
TGTGCCAGCAGTTTACAAGTATACAGTTCCTACAATGAGCAGTTCTTC	CASSLQVYSSYNEQFF	-	TRBV28	TRBJ2-1	-
TGCGCCAGCAGTGACCCGGGACAGGTTTATGGCTACACCTTC	CASSDPGQVYGYTF	-	TRBV10-2	TRBJ1-2	TRBD1
TGTGCCAGCAGCTCGGGACTAGCGGCAGATACGCAGTATTTT	CASSSGLAADTQYF	-	TRBV7-9	TRBJ2-3	TRBD2
TGTGCCTCAGCAAGGCGGGGGCAGAGCATTCAGTACTTC	CASARRGQSIQYF	-	TRBV2	TRBJ2-4	-
TGTGCCAGCAGCCACCTCGATGCGCGGGGCAATGAGCAGTTCTTC	CASSHLDARGNEQFF	-	TRBV7-2	TRBJ2-1	-
TGTGCCACCAGCAGAATTCCGGGACGGACTAGCGATCAGCCCCAGCATTTT	CATSRIPGRTSDQPQHF	-	TRBV15	TRBJ1-5	-
TGTGCCAGCAGTGGGTCGGGCCCAAGGGAGACCCAGTACTTC	CASSGSGPRETQYF	-	TRBV2	TRBJ2-5	-
TGTGCCAGCAGCTCCAGCCCTCGGGACACTGAAGCTTTCTTT	CASSSSPRDTEAFF	-	TRBV5-6	TRBJ1-1	-
TGTGCCAGCAGTCGACCGGGGTCTGGAAACACCATATATTTT	CASSRPGSGNTIYF	-	TRBV25-1	TRBJ1-3	-
TGCGCCAGCAGCCTCCGGACAGGGAACACCGGGGAGCTGTTTTTT	CASSLRTGNTGELFF	-	TRBV5-1	TRBJ2-2	TRBD1
TGTGCCAGCAGCAAAACCAAGGACAGCCTGAGCTACGAGCAGTACTTC	CASSKTKDSLSYEQYF	-	TRBV7-9	TRBJ2-7	-
TGTGCCTGGACCCTACTAGCGGCCGAGGAGACCCAGTACTTC	CAWTLLAAEETQYF	-	TRBV30	TRBJ2-5	TRBD2
TGCGCCAGCAGCTTGGCAGGGGGCGGATCGAATGAGCAGTTCTTC	CASSLAGGGSNEQFF	-	TRBV5-1	TRBJ2-1	TRBD1
TGTGCCAGCAGTAGATCTCCGGGAGCTGGGTACGAGCAGTACTTC	CASSRSPGAGYEQYF	few	TRBV27	TRBJ2-7	-
TGTGCCAGCAGCTTAGACGTGGGCGGGAATGAGCAGTTCTTC	CASSLDVGGNEQFF	-	TRBV11-1	TRBJ2-1	-
TGTGCCAGCAGCCAGGGCCTAACTTTTAACAATGAGCAGTTCTTC	CASSQGLTFNNEQFF	-	TRBV5-1	TRBJ2-1	-
TGTGCCAGTTCTTTACCGAGCGGGAGGCTATTGACGAGCTCCTACAATGAGCAGTTCTTC	CASSLPSGRLLTSSYNEQFF	-	TRBV19	TRBJ2-1	TRBD2
TGTGCCAGCAGCCGCTCATCGATCCTAGAAAACGAGCAGTACTTC	CASSRSSILENEQYF	once	TRBV6-6	TRBJ2-7	-
TGTGCCAGCAGACCCATACTAGCGGGAGGGCCGTATGAGCAGTTCTTC	CASRPILAGGPYEQFF	-	TRBV27	TRBJ2-1	TRBD2
TGCGCCAGCAGCAACCAGGTAGACACCGGGGAGCTGTTTTTT	CASSNQVDTGELFF	-	TRBV5-1	TRBJ2-2	-
TGCGCCAGCAGACAGGGGGACTATGGCTACACCTTC	CASRQGDYGYTF	-	TRBV4-3	TRBJ1-2	TRBD1
TGTGCCAGCAGATCCGGGACAGGGTATGAGGAGACCCAGTACTTC	CASRSGTGYEETQYF	once	TRBV25-1	TRBJ2-5	TRBD1
TGTGCCAGCAGCGTAGTAGGGACAGGGGCTTACAATGAGCAGTTCTTC	CASSVVGTGAYNEQFF	-	TRBV9	TRBJ2-1	TRBD1
TGTGCCAGCAGGACTCTAGCGGGGGGTATTTACGAGCAGTACTTC	CASRTLAGGIYEQYF	-	TRBV2	TRBJ2-7	TRBD2
-	CASSSSGSNTGELFF	-	TRBV28	TRBJ2-2	-
TGTGCCAGCAGTCCCCCAGGGACTAATGAAAAACTGTTTTTT	CASSPPGTNEKLFF	-	TRBV28	TRBJ1-4	-
TGTGCCAGCAGCTCATACAGTGGCTACACCTTC	CASSSYSGYTF	-	TRBV11-2	TRBJ1-2	-
TGTGCCAGCAGTTATAACTGGAACACCGGGGAGCTGTTTTTT	CASSYNWNTGELFF	-	TRBV6-4	TRBJ2-2	-
TGTGCCAGCAGCTTTATGGGCCAAGCTCGTGAAGCTTTCTTT	CASSFMGQAREAFF	-	TRBV5-6	TRBJ1-1	-